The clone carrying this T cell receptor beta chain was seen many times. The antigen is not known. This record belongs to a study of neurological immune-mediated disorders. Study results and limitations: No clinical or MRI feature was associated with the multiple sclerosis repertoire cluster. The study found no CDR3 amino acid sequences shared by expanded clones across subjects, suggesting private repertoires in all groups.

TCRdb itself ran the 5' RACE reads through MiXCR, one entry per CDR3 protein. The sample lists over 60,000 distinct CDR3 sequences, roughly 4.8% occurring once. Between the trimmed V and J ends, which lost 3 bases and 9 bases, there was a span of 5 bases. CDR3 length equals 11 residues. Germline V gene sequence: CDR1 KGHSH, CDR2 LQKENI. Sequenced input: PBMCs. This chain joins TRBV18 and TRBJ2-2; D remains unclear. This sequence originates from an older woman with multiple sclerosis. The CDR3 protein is CASSPERELFF. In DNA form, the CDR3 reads TGTGCCAGCTCACCGGAGAGGGAGCTGTTTTTT.